Described below is a single T cell receptor beta chain sequence and its context. Its matching antigen is unknown. The junction departs from the called germline gene at one end, perhaps through a read error. This record comes from a study of cytomegalovirus exposure and HLA in healthy donors. General observations from the study: A later analysis linked a missense variant in DCLRE1C to the trimming of TCR beta V and J genes. The study had only CMV serostatus as immune exposure information. Prior analysis indicated that the majority of TCR beta V segments exhibited productivity approximately 90% or approximately 30% of the time.

The CDR3 contains 14 residues. Germline values: CDR1 SEHNR, CDR2 FQNEAQ (reference sequence). This PCR relied on a set of 60 Vbeta primers and 13 Jbeta primers. Measured with immunoSEQ multiplex PCR; TCRdb has only the in-frame clones, and not every one. The repertoire holds around 200,000 clones, with roughly 80% as singletons. This TCR derives from a man aged 35-49 years in good health and CMV-seronegative. Sequencing was performed on PBMCs. The rearrangement links TRBV7-9 to TRBJ2-3, with 13 positions matching TRBD2. The chain's CDR3 is CSSTLAGGFNTQYF. DNA for the CDR3: TGTTCCAGCACACTAGCGGGAGGGTTCAATACGCAGTATTTT.